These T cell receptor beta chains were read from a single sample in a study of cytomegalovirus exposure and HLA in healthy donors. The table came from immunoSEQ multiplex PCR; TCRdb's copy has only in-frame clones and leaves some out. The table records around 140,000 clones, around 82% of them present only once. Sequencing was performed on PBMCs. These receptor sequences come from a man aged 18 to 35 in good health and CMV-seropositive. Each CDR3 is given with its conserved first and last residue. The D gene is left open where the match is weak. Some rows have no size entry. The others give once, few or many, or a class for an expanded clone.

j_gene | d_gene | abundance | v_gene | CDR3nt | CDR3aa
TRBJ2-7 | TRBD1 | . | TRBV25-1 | TGTGCCAGCAGTAACAAATCTTTGGACAGGTCCTCGCGCTACGAGCAGTACTTC | CASSNKSLDRSSRYEQYF
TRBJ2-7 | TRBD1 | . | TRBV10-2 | TGCGCCAGCAGTGATTGGACAGGGGGCGCATACGAGCAGTACTTC | CASSDWTGGAYEQYF
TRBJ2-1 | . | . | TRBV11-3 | TGTGCCAGCAGCTCCCGACTGAACTACAATGAGCAGTTCTTC | CASSSRLNYNEQFF
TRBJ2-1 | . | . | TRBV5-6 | TGTGCCAGCAGGCCCCCTGGAAGGGGTTCCTACAATGAGCAGTTCTTC | CASRPPGRGSYNEQFF
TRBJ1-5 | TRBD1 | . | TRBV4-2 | TGTGCCAGCAGCCACAACCCCCCGACAGGGGTAAATCAGCCCCAGCATTTT | CASSHNPPTGVNQPQHF
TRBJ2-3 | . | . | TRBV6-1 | TGTGCCAGCAGTGACCAACAGGGATCTACAGATACGCAGTATTTT | CASSDQQGSTDTQYF
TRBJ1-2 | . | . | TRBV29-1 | TGCAGCGCACTTTCGACAGTTAACTATGGCTACACCTTC | CSALSTVNYGYTF
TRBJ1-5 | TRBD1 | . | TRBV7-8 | TGTGCCAGCAGCCTCCGACCGGACAGGGTGGGCAATCAGCCCCAGCATTTT | CASSLRPDRVGNQPQHF
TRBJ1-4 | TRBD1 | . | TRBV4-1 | TGCGCCAGCAGCCAACAGGGGGCTAGGGGTGAAAAACTGTTTTTT | CASSQQGARGEKLFF
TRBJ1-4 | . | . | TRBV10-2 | TGCGCCAGCAGTGAAGGCGGGCGAGGGATGTTTTTT | CASSEGGRGMFF
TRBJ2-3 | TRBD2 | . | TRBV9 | TGTGCCAGCAAGGAGTCGAGCGGGGTGGCGGATACGCAGTATTTT | CASKESSGVADTQYF
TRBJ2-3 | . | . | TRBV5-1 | TGCGCCAGCAGCTTGGTTACTAGTAGGGCAGATACGCAGTATTTT | CASSLVTSRADTQYF
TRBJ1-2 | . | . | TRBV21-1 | . | CASGQYDCGYTF
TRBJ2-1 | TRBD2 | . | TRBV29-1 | TGCAGCGTTGGAAAGCGGGAGTTCAATGAGCAGTTCTTC | CSVGKREFNEQFF
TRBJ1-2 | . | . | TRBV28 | TGTGCCAGCAGGGTCAGCCTCGTGGGGGGTGGCTACACCTTC | CASRVSLVGGGYTF
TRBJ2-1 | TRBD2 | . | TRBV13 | TGTGCCAGCAGCGAGGGACTAGCGGGATTTGTCGGTGAGCAGTTCTTC | CASSEGLAGFVGEQFF
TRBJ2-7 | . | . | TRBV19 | TGTGCCAGTAGTCAAACGGGCGAGCAGTACTTC | CASSQTGEQYF
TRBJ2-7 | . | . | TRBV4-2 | TGTGCCAGCAGCCAAGAATGGAGCAACTACGAGCAGTACTTC | CASSQEWSNYEQYF
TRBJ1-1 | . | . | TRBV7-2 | TGTGCCAGCAGCCAATACATTGAAGCTTTCTTT | CASSQYIEAFF
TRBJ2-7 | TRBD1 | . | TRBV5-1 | TGCGCCAGCAGGGGACAGAACCTCCAGGAGCAGTACTTC | CASRGQNLQEQYF
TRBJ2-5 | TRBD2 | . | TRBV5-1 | TGCGCCAGCAGCTTGGAGGAGGCGGGAGGGCCGGGGGAGACCCAGTACTTC | CASSLEEAGGPGETQYF
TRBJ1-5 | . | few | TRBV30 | TGTGCCTGGAGTGTTATGAGGGGCAATCAGCCCCAGCATTTT | CAWSVMRGNQPQHF
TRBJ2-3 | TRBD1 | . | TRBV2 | TGTGCCAGCGAGGGACAGGGGGTGGTTGTACGGGCAGATACGCAGTATTTT | CASEGQGVVVRADTQYF
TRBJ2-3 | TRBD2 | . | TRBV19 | TGTGCCAGTAGTATTGGCGGGAGCGGCACAGATACGCAGTATTTT | CASSIGGSGTDTQYF
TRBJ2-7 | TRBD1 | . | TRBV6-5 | TGTGCCAGCAGGGGGACAGGGGCGCAGGGCGAGCAGTACTTC | CASRGTGAQGEQYF
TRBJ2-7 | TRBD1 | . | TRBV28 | TGTGCCAGCAGGCCCAGGGGGCGCGGGACCTACGAGCAGTACTTC | CASRPRGRGTYEQYF
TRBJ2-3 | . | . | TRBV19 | TGTGCCAGTAGTATCCGACAGGGAGGAACAGATACGCAGTATTTT | CASSIRQGGTDTQYF
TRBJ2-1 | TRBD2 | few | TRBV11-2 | TGTGCCAGCAGCTTATTAGTGACTAGCGGGTTCAATGAGCAGTTCTTC | CASSLLVTSGFNEQFF
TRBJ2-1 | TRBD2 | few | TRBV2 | TGTGCCAGCAGGGCCACAACCGGGACTAGCGGGAGCTACAATGAGCAGTTCTTC | CASRATTGTSGSYNEQFF
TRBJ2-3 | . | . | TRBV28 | TGTGCCAGCAGTGTCCGCGGTGATACGCAGTATTTT | CASSVRGDTQYF
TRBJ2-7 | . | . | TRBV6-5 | TGTGCCAGCAGTTACTCCTCGGGAATCTACGAGCAGTACTTC | CASSYSSGIYEQYF
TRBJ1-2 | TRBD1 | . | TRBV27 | TGTGCCAGCAGTCGGTGGGGACAGGGATTTTATGGCTACACCTTC | CASSRWGQGFYGYTF
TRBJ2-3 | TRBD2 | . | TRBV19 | TGTGCCAGTATGGGACTAGCGGCCACAGATACGCAGTATTTT | CASMGLAATDTQYF
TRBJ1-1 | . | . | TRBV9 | TGTGCCAGCAGCGCAGGGACACCGAACACTGAAGCTTTCTTT | CASSAGTPNTEAFF
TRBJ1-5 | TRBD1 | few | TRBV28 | TGTGCCAGCAGTCCAGGGACAGGGGGCCTCAATCAGCCCCAGCATTTT | CASSPGTGGLNQPQHF
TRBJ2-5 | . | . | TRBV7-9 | TGTGCCAGCAGCTTAGCGGGAGGACAGGAAGAGACCCAGTACTTC | CASSLAGGQEETQYF
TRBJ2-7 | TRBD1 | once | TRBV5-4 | TGTGCCAGCAGCTCCACCGGGACAGGGGGCCGGGACGAGCAGTACTTC | CASSSTGTGGRDEQYF
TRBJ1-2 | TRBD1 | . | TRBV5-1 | TGCGCCAGCAGCTTCAGGGACAGGGATTTCTATGGCTACACCTTC | CASSFRDRDFYGYTF
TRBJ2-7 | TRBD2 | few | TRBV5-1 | TGCGCCAGCAGCTCTAGCGGGCCCTCCTACGAGCAGTACTTC | CASSSSGPSYEQYF
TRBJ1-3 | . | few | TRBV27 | TGTGCCAGCAGTTTACGGTGGACACCCGGAAACACCATATATTTT | CASSLRWTPGNTIYF
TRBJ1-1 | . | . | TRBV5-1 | TGCGCCAGCAGCTTGGCTCAGAAGAACACTGAAGCTTTCTTT | CASSLAQKNTEAFF
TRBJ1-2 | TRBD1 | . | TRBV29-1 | TGCAGCGTTGAACGGGACAGGGCTTCTGGCTACACCTTC | CSVERDRASGYTF
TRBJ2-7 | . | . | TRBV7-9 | TGTGCCAGCAGCTCAAGCGGACTTTACGAGCAGTACTTC | CASSSSGLYEQYF
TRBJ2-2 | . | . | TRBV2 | TGTGCCAGCAGTTACAGGGAGTACACCGGGGAGCTGTTTTTT | CASSYREYTGELFF
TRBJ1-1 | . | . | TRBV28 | TGTGCCAGCAGTTCATACGACAGGAGGCCTGAAGCTTTCTTT | CASSSYDRRPEAFF